The rows below give T cell receptor beta chains drawn from one sample of a study of shared clonotypes between healthy human individuals. TCRdb keeps only in-frame clones here, not all; method: immunoSEQ multiplex PCR. Of around 1.9 million clones listed, approximately 92% are singletons. The source material was naive CD8+ T cells from PBMCs. Receptors were obtained from a man between 18 and 35 years old in good health. Some clones in this sample may be carry-over from other donors' samples. Each CDR3 is given with its conserved first and last residue. D genes are given only for firm matches. Rows give clone size only sometimes, using once, few, many, or a class for an expanded clone.

J | D | V | size | DNA | CDR3
TRBJ2-1 | . | TRBV6-1 | . | TGTGCCACTGACACCAACGGCGGGCAGTTCTTC | CATDTNGGQFF
TRBJ1-2 | . | TRBV9 | . | TGTGCCAGCAGCCCCGGTGGTAGTGGCGGCTACACCTTC | CASSPGGSGGYTF
TRBJ2-1 | . | TRBV11-3 | . | TGTGCCAGCAGCTTAGATTCGGGAGACTCCTACAATGAGCAGTTCTTC | CASSLDSGDSYNEQFF
TRBJ2-7 | . | TRBV5-1 | . | TGCGCCAGCAGCTGGGGGCGCGAGCAGTACTTC | CASSWGREQYF
TRBJ2-3 | . | TRBV7-9 | . | TGTGCCAGCAGCTTCCCGGAGCAGGGGACAGATACGCAGTATTTT | CASSFPEQGTDTQYF
TRBJ1-4 | . | TRBV4-1 | . | TGCGCCAGCAGCCAGGAAGACAGAAGTAATGAAAAACTGTTTTTT | CASSQEDRSNEKLFF
TRBJ2-7 | TRBD2 | TRBV18 | . | TGTGCCAGCCATACTAGCGGGAGCGAAGAGCAGTACTTC | CASHTSGSEEQYF
TRBJ2-7 | TRBD1 | TRBV30 | . | TGTGCCAGCAGCCCCGGGACAGCCTCCTACGAGCAGTACTTC | CASSPGTASYEQYF
TRBJ1-5 | . | TRBV28 | once | TGTGCCAGCAGTCCTCCAGATAGGACGGTTTATAGCAATCAGCCCCAGCATTTT | CASSPPDRTVYSNQPQHF
TRBJ2-7 | . | TRBV4-2 | . | TGTGCCAGCAGCCAAGATCTAGGTGATAGGCAGTACTTC | CASSQDLGDRQYF
TRBJ1-3 | . | TRBV7-6 | few | TGTGCCAGCAGCCCCGACATGGGTGGAAACACCATATATTTT | CASSPDMGGNTIYF
TRBJ2-7 | TRBD2 | TRBV28 | . | TGTGCCAGCAGTGCCAACCTCCTAGCGGGAGGGCCGGGATACGAGCAGTACTTC | CASSANLLAGGPGYEQYF
TRBJ2-7 | . | TRBV9 | . | TGTGCCAGCAGCAACCGGGACGGGAGCTCCTACGAGCAGTACTTC | CASSNRDGSSYEQYF
TRBJ1-2 | . | TRBV7-2 | . | TGTGCCAGCAGCGTCCTCAGGCTGGGCTATGGCTACACCTTC | CASSVLRLGYGYTF
TRBJ1-1 | . | TRBV4-3 | . | TGCGCCAGCAGCTCCGGGACCCGAGGCGCTGAAGCTTTCTTT | CASSSGTRGAEAFF
TRBJ2-2 | . | TRBV28 | . | TGTGCCAGCAGTTTCGTCGGGGAGCTGTTTTTT | CASSFVGELFF
TRBJ1-5 | . | TRBV19 | few | TGTGCCAGTAGTGAGAGGCCCAATCAGCCCCAGCATTTT | CASSERPNQPQHF
TRBJ2-1 | . | TRBV4-1 | few | TGCGCCAGCAGCCAAGAAAGAACAGGTGGCTCCTACAATGAGCAGTTCTTC | CASSQERTGGSYNEQFF
TRBJ2-2 | . | TRBV11-2 | . | TGTGCCAGCACCCTTGTCTCGAACACCGGGGAGCTGTTTTTT | CASTLVSNTGELFF
TRBJ2-7 | . | TRBV19 | . | TGTGCCAGTAGTATATTCCCGGGCTACGAGCAGTACTTC | CASSIFPGYEQYF
TRBJ1-5 | . | TRBV28 | . | TGTGCCAGCAGTTTTTTGGGGGGCATCCAGCCCCAGCATTTT | CASSFLGGIQPQHF
TRBJ2-1 | TRBD2 | TRBV19 | . | TGTGCCAGTAGTATAGTACTGGCGGGAGGTTACAATGAGCAGTTCTTC | CASSIVLAGGYNEQFF
TRBJ1-1 | . | TRBV19 | few | TGTGCCAGTAGTATCACCGGGAACACTGAAGCTTTCTTT | CASSITGNTEAFF
TRBJ2-3 | . | TRBV7-7 | . | TGTGCCAGCTCGGTTGGGCCGGGGGATACGCAGTATTTT | CASSVGPGDTQYF
TRBJ1-1 | TRBD1 | TRBV19 | once | TGTGCCAGTACCGAGGACAGGGGGGGCACTGAAGCTTTCTTT | CASTEDRGGTEAFF
TRBJ2-1 | TRBD2 | TRBV5-1 | . | TGCGCCAGCAGCGGGACTAGCGGCAGCTCCTACAATGAGCAGTTCTTC | CASSGTSGSSYNEQFF
TRBJ1-5 | . | TRBV5-1 | . | TGCGCCAGCAGCTTGATGCCCCTCGACCCTGCAAATCAGCCCCAGCATTTT | CASSLMPLDPANQPQHF
TRBJ1-1 | . | TRBV9 | few | TGTGCCAGCAGCGGAGGGCGTCGAGACACTGAAGCTTTCTTT | CASSGGRRDTEAFF
TRBJ1-1 | . | TRBV6-5 | . | TGTGCCAGCAGTTTTAGTAGGGGGTCAAACACTGAAGCTTTCTTT | CASSFSRGSNTEAFF
TRBJ2-5 | . | TRBV5-6 | . | TGTGCCAGCAGCTTGGAGGGACCGGGAATCTGGGAGACCCAGTACTTC | CASSLEGPGIWETQYF
TRBJ1-1 | . | TRBV4-3 | . | TGCGCCAGCAGCCAGACCCAGAACACTGAAGCTTTCTTT | CASSQTQNTEAFF
TRBJ2-2 | TRBD2 | TRBV4-1 | once | TGCGCCAGCAGCCAAGGACTAGCGGGAGTCGCCGGGGAGCTGTTTTTT | CASSQGLAGVAGELFF
TRBJ2-2 | . | TRBV27 | . | TGTGCCAGCAGCCCCTTAGGGGGGAACACCGGGGAGCTGTTTTTT | CASSPLGGNTGELFF
TRBJ2-3 | TRBD1 | TRBV19 | . | TGTGCCAGTAGTGTCCGGGACAGGGCCGCAGATACGCAGTATTTT | CASSVRDRAADTQYF
TRBJ2-2 | . | TRBV11-2 | . | TGTGCCAGCAGCTTAGTTAGGTCTGAGAACACCGGGGAGCTGTTTTTT | CASSLVRSENTGELFF
TRBJ1-1 | . | TRBV27 | . | TGTGCCAGCAGTCCATCCACGGGGGAACAAAACACTGAAGCTTTCTTT | CASSPSTGEQNTEAFF
TRBJ1-2 | . | TRBV4-1 | . | TGCGCCAGCAGCCAAGATTCGGGCCAAGTCAACTATGGCTACACCTTC | CASSQDSGQVNYGYTF